This T cell receptor (beta chain) is drawn from a study of cytomegalovirus exposure and HLA in healthy donors. Notes on the study in general: A few CMV-associated chains proved CMV antigen-specific in vitro. There were some public TCRs occurring in many donors, but most TCR sequences were rare.

Turning to this clone: The target antigen is unknown.

The PCR had 60 Vbeta and 13 Jbeta primers. TCRdb keeps only in-frame clones here, not all; method: immunoSEQ multiplex PCR. The sample comprises fewer than 150,000 clones, about 79% of which are singletons, and less than 3% rests with the top ten. The CDR3 has 15 residues. Per the germline V gene, CDR1 is ENHRY and CDR2 is SYGVKD. Trimming took 6 bases from V and 5 from J, leaving 19 bases between them. V and J are TRBV10-3 and TRBJ1-1; D is possibly TRBD1 (5 bases). The sequenced sample consisted of PBMCs. The receptor's source is a male donor in good health and CMV-seronegative. CDR3 loop: CAIRWGDAATTEAFF. The CDR3 DNA follows: TGTGCCATCAGGTGGGGGGACGCGGCAACGACTGAAGCTTTCTTT.